This T cell receptor beta chain appears in the sequencing data of a study of blood T cell repertoires in COVID-19. The CDR3 length is 12 residues. V lost 6 bases to trimming and J lost 6 bases, with 9 bases between them. Germline assignment: CDR1 MDHEN and CDR2 SYDVKM. The table came from immunoSEQ multiplex PCR; TCRdb's copy has only in-frame clones and leaves some out. The sample lists around 250,000 clones; more than 75% were seen once. The clonotype comes from an elderly woman with COVID-19, enrolled during active disease. Sequencing input: peripheral blood. The gene calls are TRBV28 and TRBJ1-3; weak D call: TRBD1 (6 bases). The CDR3 loop reads CASSGGANTIYF. The CDR3 DNA follows: TGTGCCAGCAGCGGGGGGGCAAACACCATATATTTT.